Each of the 21 T cell receptor beta chains below was sequenced from the same sample in a study of blood T cell repertoires in COVID-19. TCRdb keeps only in-frame clones here, not all; method: immunoSEQ multiplex PCR. This table holds about 87,000 clones, about 85% found once. The sequenced sample consisted of peripheral blood. These receptor sequences come from a woman aged 80 or over with COVID-19, enrolled during active disease.

CDR3: CASTLGLGSNQPQHF. The DNA of the CDR3 is TGTGCCAGCACATTGGGCCTTGGGAGCAATCAGCCCCAGCATTTT. The gene calls are TRBV27 and TRBJ1-5; D remains unclear. The CDR3 runs 15 residues. Germline CDR1 and CDR2: MNHEY and SMNVEV (reference sequence). V lost 7 bases and J 1 base, leaving 14 bases between the germline ends.

This clone is a singleton in its sample. The chain recombines TRBV7-8 with TRBJ1-1, with D unclear. The CDR3 length is 17 residues. Between the trimmed V and J ends, which lost 1 base and 0 bases, there was a span of 15 bases. Germline V gene lookup returns CDR1 SGHVS and CDR2 FQNEAQ. CDR3 DNA: TGTGCCAGCAGCTTAGTAGTATCCCCACTCATGAACACTGAAGCTTTCTTT. It yields the protein CASSLVVSPLMNTEAFF.

The chain is built from TRBV27 and TRBJ2-2, with a weak D call TRBD2 (6 bases). V was trimmed by 6 bases and J by 1 base, leaving 12 bases between them. This CDR3 is 15 amino acids long. Germline values: CDR1 MNHEY, CDR2 SMNVEV (reference sequence). CDR3: CASRLFSGNTGELFF. The CDR3 DNA sequence: TGTGCCAGCAGACTTTTTAGCGGGAACACCGGGGAGCTGTTTTTT.

V is TRBV15 and J is TRBJ1-6, with a tentative D call TRBD1 (6 bases). Germline V gene data show CDR1 as LNHNV and CDR2 as YYDKDF (reference sequence). The V end was cut by 0 bases, the J end by 7 bases, with 10 bases between. The length of the CDR3 is 15 residues. The CDR3 region is CATSRDLGQNSPLHF. In DNA, the CDR3 is TGTGCCACCAGCAGAGATCTCGGACAGAATTCACCCCTCCACTTT. Full variable domain (outside the CDR3, taken from reference TRBV15 and TRBJ1-6): DAMVIQNPRYQVTQFGKPVTLSCSQTLNHNVMYWYQQKSSQAPKLLFHYYDKDFNNEADTPDNFQSRRPNTSFCFLDIRSPGLGDTAMYLCATSRDLGQNSPLHFGNGTRLTVT.

This chain connects TRBV5-5 to TRBJ2-7, with 8 bases fitting TRBD1. The CDR3 consists of 15 residues. CDR1 and CDR2 (germline): SGHKS, YYEKEE (reference sequence). V shed 1 base, J shed 2 bases, and the junction held 5 bases outside the gene matches. Here the CDR3 reads CASSLIRDRTYEQYF. The CDR3 DNA reads TGTGCCAGCAGCTTGATCCGGGACAGGACCTACGAGCAGTACTTC.

The J gene is TRBJ2-2, the V gene TRBV3-1 (or the pseudogene TRBV3-2), with 8 bases matching TRBD1. In germline, CDR1 is LGHDT, CDR2 YNNKEL (reference sequence). The CDR3 loop spans 14 amino acids. Germline trimming cut 6 bases from V and 7 bases from J; bases unmatched to any gene: 7. CDR3 region: CASRWTGRIGELFF. The CDR3 bases are TGTGCCAGCAGATGGACAGGGCGCATCGGGGAGCTGTTTTTT.

The chain couples TRBV27 to TRBJ2-1; TRBD2 agrees at 8 bases. Losses at the gene ends were 5 bases for V and 3 bases for J; bases not matched to a gene: 12. The CDR3 extends over 17 amino acids. Germline lookup yields CDR1 MNHEY and CDR2 SMNVEV (reference sequence). CDR3 bases: TGTGCCAGCAGTCGTACAGCCTTAGCGGGGAGCTACAATGAGCAGTTCTTC. This codes for CASSRTALAGSYNEQFF.

The chain is built from TRBV9 and TRBJ2-5; 11 bases fit TRBD2. Germline V CDR1 and CDR2: SGDLS, YYNGEE. V was pared by 4 bases and J by 6 bases, with 11 bases of the junction left unmatched. The CDR3 is made up of 16 amino acids. CDR3 in DNA: TGTGCCAGCAGCAAGGTAGCGGGGGGGCTGGTCCAGACCCAGTACTTC. This sequence encodes CASSKVAGGLVQTQYF.

As DNA, the CDR3 is TGCGCCAGCAGCTTGGCCGGGGGTGGCTACACCTTC. Translated, it gives CASSLAGGGYTF. The V and J genes are TRBV5-1 and TRBJ1-2; D perhaps matches TRBD1 (5 bases). The germline V and J ends were trimmed by 0 bases and 7 bases, with 7 bases remaining between them. The CDR3 extends over 12 amino acids. The V gene's germline CDR1 is SGHRS and CDR2 YFSETQ.

This chain connects TRBV19 to TRBJ2-2; maybe TRBD1 (6 bases). Trimming pared 5 bases from V and 9 bases from J, leaving 19 bases between. CDR1 and CDR2 (germline): LNHDA, SQIVND (reference sequence). The CDR3 has 15 residues. The CDR3 DNA is TGTGCCAGTAGTCCACCCCGACAGGTGGTAAGGGAGCTGTTTTTT. Encoded protein: CASSPPRQVVRELFF.

The rearrangement uses TRBV28 and TRBJ2-7; 9 nucleotides align to TRBD1. J was trimmed by 2 bases and V by 5 bases; bases with no gene match: 7. The CDR3 extends over 15 amino acids. Germline lookup yields CDR1 MDHEN and CDR2 SYDVKM. CDR3 in amino acids: CASSPRGTGPYEQYF. CDR3 DNA: TGTGCCAGCAGTCCGCGTGGGACAGGGCCCTACGAGCAGTACTTC. Full variable domain (missing parts from reference TRBV28 and TRBJ2-7): DVKVTQSSRYLVKRTGEKVFLECVQDMDHENMFWYRQDPGLGLRLIYFSYDVKMKEKGDIPEGYSVSREKKERFSLILESASTNQTSMYLCASSPRGTGPYEQYFGPGTRLTVT.

CDR3 sequence: CASSLSRAGGADTQYF. CDR3 coding DNA: TGTGCCAGCAGCTTATCCCGAGCGGGGGGGGCAGATACGCAGTATTTT. This chain links TRBV7-8 with TRBJ2-3; 10 nucleotides line up with TRBD2. Looked up from germline, CDR1 is SGHVS and CDR2 is FQNEAQ. V trimming: 2 bases; J trimming: 4 bases; junction bases outside the gene matches: 6. CDR3 length: 16 amino acids.

The V gene is TRBV27, the J gene TRBJ1-2, with D possibly TRBD1 on 6 matching bases. V was cut by 6 bases and J by 2 bases, with 19 bases left in between. Looked up from germline, CDR1 is MNHEY and CDR2 is SMNVEV (reference sequence). The CDR3 runs 16 residues. The CDR3 DNA reads TGTGCCAGCAGCCCTGTCCCGGGGAGGGGGAACTATGGCTACACCTTC. Protein sequence: CASSPVPGRGNYGYTF.

The chain couples TRBV10-2 to TRBJ2-2; TRBD1 matches 8 bases. The CDR3 runs 14 residues. V shed 7 bases, J shed 6 bases, and the junction held 7 bases outside the gene matches. Germline CDR1 reads WSHSY; CDR2 reads SAAADI. CDR3 coding DNA: TGCGCCAGCAATCCGGGACAGGCCGCCGGGGAGCTGTTTTTT. Translation gives CASNPGQAAGELFF.

The CDR3 bases are TGTGCCAGCAGCCCTCTACCGTCACTCCAATACGAGCAGTACTTC. Protein product: CASSPLPSLQYEQYF. V and J are TRBV5-5 and TRBJ2-7; D is unclear. V lost 4 bases and J lost 4, with 18 bases in between. The CDR3 covers 15 residues. Germline-derived CDR1 and CDR2 are SGHKS and YYEKEE (reference sequence). Filled out from reference TRBV5-5 and TRBJ2-7, the complete variable domain reads DAGVTQSPTHLIKTRGQQVTLRCSPISGHKSVSWYQQVLGQGPQFIFQYYEKEERGRGNFPDRFSARQFPNYSSELNVNALLLGDSALYLCASSPLPSLQYEQYFGPGTRLTVT.

This clone was picked up a small number of times. V gene TRBV5-1 combines with J gene TRBJ2-7, with D possibly matching TRBD2 (6 bases). The germline V and J ends were trimmed by 4 bases and 2 bases, with 16 bases remaining between them. This CDR3 spans 15 amino acids. CDR1 is SGHRS, CDR2 YFSETQ, per germline. The CDR3 loop is CASSDIRLGAYEQYF. The CDR3 coding sequence is TGCGCCAGCAGCGACATAAGACTAGGAGCCTACGAGCAGTACTTC.

The chain is built from TRBV12-5 and TRBJ2-2; D uncertain. V lost 0 bases, J lost 4 bases, and 12 bases lay in between. This CDR3 is 16 amino acids long. Looked up from germline, CDR1 is LGHNT and CDR2 is FRNRAP. In DNA form, the CDR3 reads TGTGCTAGTGGTTTGGTAGTCGGTCCCTCCACCGGGGAGCTGTTTTTT. It yields the protein CASGLVVGPSTGELFF.

V usage is TRBV7-3 and J usage is TRBJ2-1; D ambiguous. The CDR3 contains 15 residues. Per the germline V gene, CDR1 is SGHTA and CDR2 is FQGTGA. Trimming pared 5 bases from V and 0 bases from J, leaving 11 bases between. The CDR3 region has the DNA TGTGCCAGCAGCCTTGGCTGGAGCTCCTACAATGAGCAGTTCTTC. Protein: CASSLGWSSYNEQFF.

V usage is TRBV6-5 and J usage is TRBJ2-7; 9 bases align to TRBD1. V lost 5 bases and J lost 4; bases outside the gene matches: 6. Germline CDR1 MNHEY, CDR2 SVGAGI. The CDR3 length is 14 residues. The CDR3 sequence: CASSPQGARYEQYF. The CDR3 DNA sequence: TGTGCCAGCAGTCCACAGGGGGCGAGGTACGAGCAGTACTTC.

Comment on this clone: One end of the junction does not line up with germline, which may come from a read error. CDR3 coding DNA: TGTGCTAGCAGCCCTAGCGGTTACTCCTACAATGAGCAGTTCTTC. This encodes CASSPSGYSYNEQFF. V and J are TRBV7-7 and TRBJ2-1, with 7 positions matching TRBD2. This CDR3 has 15 residues. CDR1 and CDR2 from the germline V gene are SSHAT and FNYEAQ (reference sequence).

The chain is built from TRBV29-1 and TRBJ1-2; D gene uncertain. CDR1 and CDR2 from the germline V gene are SQVTM and ANQGSEA. V was pared by 5 bases and J by 3 bases, with 13 bases between. CDR3 length equals 13 residues. This CDR3 reads CSVLTGEDYGYTF. The CDR3 DNA reads as TGCAGCGTTTTGACCGGAGAGGACTATGGCTACACCTTC.